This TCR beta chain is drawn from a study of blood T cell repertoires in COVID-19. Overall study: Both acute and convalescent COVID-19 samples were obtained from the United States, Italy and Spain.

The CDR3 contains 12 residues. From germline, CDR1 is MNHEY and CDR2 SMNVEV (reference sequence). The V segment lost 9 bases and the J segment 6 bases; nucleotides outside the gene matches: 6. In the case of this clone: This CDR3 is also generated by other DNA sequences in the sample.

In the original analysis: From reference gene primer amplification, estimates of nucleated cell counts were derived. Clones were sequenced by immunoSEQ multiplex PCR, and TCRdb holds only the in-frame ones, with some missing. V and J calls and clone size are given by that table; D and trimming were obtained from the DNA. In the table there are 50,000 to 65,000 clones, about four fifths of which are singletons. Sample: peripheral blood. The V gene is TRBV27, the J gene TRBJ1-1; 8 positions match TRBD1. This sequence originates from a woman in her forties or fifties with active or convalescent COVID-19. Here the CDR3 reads CASSGQGAEAFF. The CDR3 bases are TGTGCCAGTAGCGGACAGGGAGCTGAAGCTTTCTTT.